This TCR beta chain was observed in a study of cytomegalovirus exposure and HLA in healthy donors. Points from the study as a whole: Donors belonging to an Asian-associated ancestry cluster reportedly showed fewer N-insertions in productive TCRs than the roughly 670-donor mean, according to what a later analysis found. In vitro assays verified that three CMV-associated chains recognized CMV antigens specifically.

Concerning this clone: Its target is not known.

PCR involved 60 Vbeta and 13 Jbeta primers. The repertoire was sequenced with immunoSEQ multiplex PCR; TCRdb's copy has only in-frame clones and lacks some. The sample holds some 90,000 clones, just over 70% seen once. The CDR3 consists of 15 residues. The V and J ends lost 5 bases and 5 bases, in that order; junction bases with no gene match: 4. Germline V gene sequence: CDR1 MNHEY, CDR2 SVGAGI. The material sequenced was PBMCs. V and J are TRBV6-5 and TRBJ2-1; the match to TRBD2 covers 12 bases. The source of this sequence is a man in his sixties in good health and CMV-seronegative. The CDR3 is CASSPTSGSDNEQFF. The CDR3 DNA sequence: TGTGCCAGCAGTCCGACTAGCGGGAGCGACAATGAGCAGTTCTTC.